This passage covers 27 T cell receptor beta chains from one sample sequenced in a study of cytomegalovirus exposure and HLA in healthy donors. It was with 60 Vbeta and 13 Jbeta primers that the PCR ran. The protocol was immunoSEQ multiplex PCR, while the TCRdb copy is restricted to in-frame clones and leaves out a portion. The table includes about 160,000 clones, 81% detected once. Sequenced material: PBMCs. These receptors were taken from a woman aged 45-65 years in good health and CMV-seronegative.

The chain carries TRBV2 and TRBJ1-3; perhaps TRBD1 as D (5 bases). From germline, CDR1 is SNHLY and CDR2 FYNNEI. V was trimmed by 1 base and J by 2 bases, leaving 12 bases between them. The CDR3 runs 16 residues. For the CDR3, the DNA is TGTGCCAGCAGTGAAGTGCGGCAGGGTGCTGGAAACACCATATATTTT. It translates to CASSEVRQGAGNTIYF.

V gene TRBV11-2 combines with J gene TRBJ2-1, with 10 bases identical to TRBD2. V trimming: 1 base; J trimming: 3 bases; junction bases outside the gene matches: 3. CDR1 and CDR2 (germline): SGHAT, FQNNGV. The CDR3 extends over 16 amino acids. The DNA for the CDR3 is TGTGCCAGCAGCTTAGGACTAGCGGGCGACTACAATGAGCAGTTCTTC. Translation: CASSLGLAGDYNEQFF.

This clone was found a few times. The chain is built from TRBV6-1 and TRBJ1-5, with D possibly matching TRBD1 (5 bases). Looked up from germline, CDR1 is MNHNS and CDR2 is SASEGT. V was pared by 1 base and J by 9 bases, with 16 bases between. The length of the CDR3 is 15 residues. The CDR3 coding sequence is TGTGCCAGCAGTGAAGAGTCGGGGGGGTACCGGCCCCAGCATTTT. Translating it yields CASSEESGGYRPQHF.

J is TRBJ2-3 and V is TRBV7-2; the match to TRBD2 covers 12 bases. Trimming cost V 6 bases and J 4 bases; bases outside gene matches: 5. The CDR3 has 15 residues. Germline V CDR1 and CDR2: SGHTA, FQGNSA. The CDR3 DNA follows: TGTGCCAGCAGTCGAACTAGCGGGAGGCCAGATACGCAGTATTTT. It is translated as CASSRTSGRPDTQYF.

This chain uses TRBV6-1 with TRBJ2-2; no clear D gene. The CDR3 runs 13 residues. V lost 0 bases and J lost 6, with 5 bases in between. Per the germline V gene, CDR1 is MNHNS and CDR2 is SASEGT. The CDR3 bases are TGTGCCAGCAGTGAAGCAACGGCCGGGGAGCTGTTTTTT. This encodes CASSEATAGELFF.

The table lists this clone with a count of one. The V call is TRBV28, the J call TRBJ1-4; 7 bases are shared with TRBD1. V lost 2 bases and J lost 10; bases outside the gene matches: 10. The CDR3 consists of 15 residues. Germline values: CDR1 MDHEN, CDR2 SYDVKM. DNA for the CDR3: TGTGCCAGCAGTTTAACAGGGGCGCGGGTGGGAAAACTGTTTTTT. Protein product: CASSLTGARVGKLFF.

The chain couples TRBV30 to TRBJ1-6, with 9 bases aligning to TRBD1. V trimming: 0 bases; J trimming: 3 bases; junction bases outside the gene matches: 9. Germline V lookup: CDR1 GTSNPN, CDR2 SVGIG (reference sequence). CDR3 length: 18 amino acids. The CDR3 DNA sequence: TGTGCCTGGAGTGTTAGCAGGACAGGGGTGTTCTATAATTCACCCCTCCACTTT. It codes for CAWSVSRTGVFYNSPLHF. Full variable domain (remainder filled in from reference TRBV30 and TRBJ1-6): SQTIHQWPATLVQPVGSPLSLECTVEGTSNPNLYWYRQAAGRGLQLLFYSVGIGQISSEVPQNLSASRPQDRQFILSSKKLLLSDSGFYLCAWSVSRTGVFYNSPLHFGNGTRLTVT.

The chain links TRBV30 to TRBJ1-3; D may be TRBD1 (5 bases). CDR1 is GTSNPN, CDR2 SVGIG, per germline (reference sequence). V shed 0 bases and J shed 1 base, with 10 bases lying between them. The CDR3 runs 15 residues. The chain's CDR3 is CAWSVGVLSGNTIYF. CDR3 nucleotides: TGTGCCTGGAGTGTAGGGGTCTTATCTGGAAACACCATATATTTT.

The CDR3: CASSFGQGNSPLHF. The CDR3 nucleotides read TGTGCCAGCAGCTTTGGACAGGGGAATTCACCCCTCCACTTT. V gene TRBV7-8 combines with J gene TRBJ1-6, with TRBD1 matching over 9 bases. The V segment lost 3 bases and the J segment 7 bases; nucleotides outside the gene matches: 1. Germline CDR1 SGHVS, CDR2 FQNEAQ. This CDR3 has 14 residues.

The chain links TRBV7-9 to TRBJ1-2, with D uncertain. Germline V lookup: CDR1 SEHNR, CDR2 FQNEAQ (reference sequence). This CDR3 spans 12 amino acids. Trimming took 5 bases from V and 7 from J, leaving 11 bases between them. The CDR3 sequence: CASSPSTGGYTF. Here the CDR3 DNA reads TGTGCCAGCAGCCCATCGACGGGTGGCTACACCTTC.

The chain couples TRBV28 to TRBJ1-5; 7 nucleotides align to TRBD1. J gave up 11 bases and V 6 bases, and 10 bases lay outside the gene matches. The CDR3 sequence is 13 residues long. CDR1 is MDHEN, CDR2 SYDVKM, per germline. The CDR3 DNA is TGTGCCAGCAGCGAAAGAACAGGGGAGGCCCAGCATTTT. Translated, it gives CASSERTGEAQHF.

The chain carries TRBV2 and TRBJ2-7, with 8 bases identical to TRBD1. Germline V CDR1 and CDR2: SNHLY, FYNNEI. CDR3 length: 14 amino acids. V lost 5 bases to trimming and J lost 7 bases; unmatched junction nucleotides: 10. CDR3 protein: CASSFQDRDREQYF. The DNA for the CDR3 is TGTGCCAGCAGTTTTCAGGACAGGGACAGAGAGCAGTACTTC. Drawing the rest from reference TRBV2 and TRBJ2-7, the complete variable domain is EPEVTQTPSHQVTQMGQEVILRCVPISNHLYFYWYRQILGQKVEFLVSFYNNEISEKSEIFDDQFSVERPDGSNFTLKIRSTKLEDSAMYFCASSFQDRDREQYFGPGTRLTVT.

This clone was observed a single time. This chain links TRBV4-3 with TRBJ1-4; D is unresolved. This CDR3 spans 15 amino acids. The V gene lost 0 bases and the J gene lost 5 bases, with 10 bases spanning the gap. Germline assignment: CDR1 LGHNA and CDR2 YSLEER. The CDR3 region has the DNA TGCGCCAGCAGCCAAGATGGAGGAATAAATGAAAAACTGTTTTTT. The encoded protein is CASSQDGGINEKLFF.

The chain links TRBV5-4 to TRBJ2-7; a weak D match, TRBD2 (5 bases). The germline gives CDR1 SGHNT, CDR2 YYREEE (reference sequence). Trimming removed 1 base from V and 0 bases from J, with 8 bases in between. The CDR3 runs to 14 residues. This CDR3 reads CASSLSGLSYEQYF. The CDR3 region has the DNA TGTGCCAGCAGCTTGAGCGGTCTCTCCTACGAGCAGTACTTC.

This chain's CDR3 is CASSLRTGRETQYF. The CDR3 DNA follows: TGTGCCAGCAGCTTGAGGACAGGGAGAGAGACCCAGTACTTC. The rearrangement links TRBV11-2 to TRBJ2-5; TRBD1 matches at 8 bases. The ends lost 3 bases at V and 4 bases at J; junction bases unmatched: 4. The CDR3 has 14 residues. The germline CDR1 and CDR2 sequences are SGHAT and FQNNGV.

V and J are TRBV6-6 and TRBJ1-2; 7 bases line up with TRBD1. The CDR3 contains 13 residues. CDR1 and CDR2 from the germline V gene are MNHNY and SVGAGI (reference sequence). After removal of 7 bases from V and 3 bases from J, the junction contained 5 bases not matched to a gene. The CDR3 region is CASIPDRDYGYTF. In DNA, the CDR3 is TGTGCCAGCATCCCTGACAGGGACTATGGCTACACCTTC.

The rearrangement joins TRBV15 to TRBJ1-4; the match to TRBD1 covers 10 bases. CDR1 and CDR2 from the germline V gene are LNHNV and YYDKDF (reference sequence). After removal of 5 bases from V and 7 bases from J, the junction contained 7 bases not matched to a gene. The CDR3 runs 15 residues. In DNA, the CDR3 is TGTGCCACCAGCGCTGACAGGGGGCCTCCTGAAAAACTGTTTTTT. It encodes CATSADRGPPEKLFF. Based on the CDR3 plus reference TRBV15 and TRBJ1-4, the full variable domain is DAMVIQNPRYQVTQFGKPVTLSCSQTLNHNVMYWYQQKSSQAPKLLFHYYDKDFNNEADTPDNFQSRRPNTSFCFLDIRSPGLGDTAMYLCATSADRGPPEKLFFGSGTQLSVL.

The chain links TRBV19 to TRBJ2-5, with D possibly being TRBD1 (5 bases). The last part of the DNA fits TRBJ2-7 better; the J call may be wrong. The CDR3 is made up of 15 amino acids. Germline-derived CDR1 and CDR2 are LNHDA and SQIVND (reference sequence). The CDR3 DNA reads as TGTGCCAGTAGTCCCATGGCGCAGGGTCCATACGAGCAGTACTTC. Protein: CASSPMAQGPYEQYF.

The CDR3 sequence: CAWSRGEGVLYGYTF. As DNA, the CDR3 is TGTGCCTGGAGTCGGGGGGAGGGGGTCCTTTATGGCTACACCTTC. The rearrangement joins TRBV30 to TRBJ1-2; D possibly corresponds to TRBD1 (6 bases). Looked up from germline, CDR1 is GTSNPN and CDR2 is SVGIG (reference sequence). CDR3 length equals 15 residues. V was pared by 2 bases and J by 5 bases, with 18 bases between. The whole variable domain, filled in from reference TRBV30 and TRBJ1-2, reads SQTIHQWPATLVQPVGSPLSLECTVEGTSNPNLYWYRQAAGRGLQLLFYSVGIGQISSEVPQNLSASRPQDRQFILSSKKLLLSDSGFYLCAWSRGEGVLYGYTFGSGTRLTVV.

V is TRBV4-3 and J is TRBJ1-2; 9 nucleotides agree with TRBD1. Germline CDR1 LGHNA, CDR2 YSLEER. V was pared by 0 bases and J by 5 bases, with 7 bases of the junction left unmatched. This CDR3 comprises 16 residues. The CDR3 nucleotides are TGCGCCAGCAGCCAAGATCCGCGGGACAGGGTTTATGGCTACACCTTC. Amino acid sequence: CASSQDPRDRVYGYTF.

V and J are TRBV19 and TRBJ2-7, with TRBD1 matching over 7 bases. CDR3 length equals 14 residues. Germline V gene lookup returns CDR1 LNHDA and CDR2 SQIVND (reference sequence). V was pared by 0 bases and J by 2 bases, with 1 base of the junction left unmatched. The CDR3 coding sequence is TGTGCCAGTAGTATAGAGACAGGGCCCTACGAGCAGTACTTC. The encoded protein is CASSIETGPYEQYF.

For the CDR3, the DNA is TGTGCCAGCAGGAGGGACAGGGCTGGAAACACCATATATTTT. Amino acid sequence: CASRRDRAGNTIYF. The rearrangement joins TRBV5-5 to TRBJ1-3; 9 bases fit TRBD1. The CDR3 is made up of 14 amino acids. The germline V gene encodes CDR1 SGHKS and CDR2 YYEKEE (reference sequence). V gave up 5 bases and J gave up 2 bases; unmatched junction bases: 2.

This chain links TRBV4-3 with TRBJ2-7, with D possibly matching TRBD2 (5 bases). Germline values: CDR1 LGHNA, CDR2 YSLEER. The V end lost 2 bases, the J end lost 3 bases, and 14 bases lay between the germline ends. The CDR3 sequence is 15 residues long. The DNA of the CDR3 is TGCGCCAGCAGCCAATCGCTAGCTGTGGGCTACGAGCAGTACTTC. It codes for CASSQSLAVGYEQYF.

This chain joins TRBV11-2 and TRBJ2-1, with 9 bases identical to TRBD2. The CDR3 contains 15 residues. Per germline, CDR1 SGHAT and CDR2 FQNNGV. V was pared by 2 bases and J by 12 bases, with 11 bases of the junction left unmatched. The CDR3 DNA is TGTGCCAGCAGCTTATGGATAGCGGGGGCCGATGGGCAGTTCTTC. This codes for CASSLWIAGADGQFF.

The chain is built from TRBV19 and TRBJ1-5; TRBD1 matches at 9 bases. Germline CDR1 reads LNHDA; CDR2 reads SQIVND (reference sequence). This CDR3 has 15 residues. V shed 4 bases, J shed 5 bases, and the junction held 6 bases outside the gene matches. As DNA, the CDR3 is TGTGCCAGTAGTACGGAGGACAGGGGTTATCAGCCCCAGCATTTT. It encodes CASSTEDRGYQPQHF.

The chain links TRBV2 to TRBJ1-5, with D perhaps matching TRBD1 (6 bases). This CDR3 spans 14 amino acids. V gave up 5 bases and J gave up 1 base, with 9 bases separating them. The germline CDR1 and CDR2 sequences are SNHLY and FYNNEI. CDR3 amino acids: CASSLDRSNQPQHF. CDR3 DNA: TGTGCCAGCAGTCTCGACAGGAGCAATCAGCCCCAGCATTTT.

This sequence joins TRBV5-1 and TRBJ2-6; 8 positions match TRBD2. The germline CDR1 and CDR2 sequences are SGHRS and YFSETQ. The J segment lost 1 base and the V segment lost 0 bases, leaving 6 bases of the junction unmatched. The CDR3 is 18 amino acids. The CDR3 protein is CASSLEGGRFSGANVLTF. The CDR3 DNA reads as TGCGCCAGCAGCTTGGAAGGCGGGAGGTTTTCTGGGGCCAACGTCCTGACTTTC.